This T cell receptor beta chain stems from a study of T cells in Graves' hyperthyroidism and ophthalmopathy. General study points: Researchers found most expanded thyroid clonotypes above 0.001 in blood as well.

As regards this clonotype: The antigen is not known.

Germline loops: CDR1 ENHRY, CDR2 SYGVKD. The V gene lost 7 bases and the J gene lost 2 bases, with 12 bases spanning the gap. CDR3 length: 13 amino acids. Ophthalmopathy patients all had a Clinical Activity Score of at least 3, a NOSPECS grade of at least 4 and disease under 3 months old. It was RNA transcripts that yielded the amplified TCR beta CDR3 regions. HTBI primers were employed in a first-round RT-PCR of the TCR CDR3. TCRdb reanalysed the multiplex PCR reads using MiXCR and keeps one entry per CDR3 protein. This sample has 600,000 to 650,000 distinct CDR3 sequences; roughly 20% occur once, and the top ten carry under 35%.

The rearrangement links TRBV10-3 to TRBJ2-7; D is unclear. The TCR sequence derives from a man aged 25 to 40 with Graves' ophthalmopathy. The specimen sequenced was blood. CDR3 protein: CAITPAETYEQYF. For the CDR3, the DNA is TGTGCCATCACGCCCGCGGAAACCTACGAGCAGTACTTC.